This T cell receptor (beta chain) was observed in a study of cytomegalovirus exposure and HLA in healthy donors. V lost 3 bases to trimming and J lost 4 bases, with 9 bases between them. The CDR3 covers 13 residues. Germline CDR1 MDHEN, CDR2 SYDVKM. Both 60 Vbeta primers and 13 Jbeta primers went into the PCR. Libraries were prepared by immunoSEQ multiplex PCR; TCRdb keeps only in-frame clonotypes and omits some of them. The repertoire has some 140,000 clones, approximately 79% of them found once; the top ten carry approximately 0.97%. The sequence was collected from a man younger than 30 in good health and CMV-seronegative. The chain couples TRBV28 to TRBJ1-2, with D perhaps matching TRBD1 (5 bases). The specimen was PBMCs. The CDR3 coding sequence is TGTGCCAGCAGTTTGCGCAGGGTCTATGGCTACACCTTC. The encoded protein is CASSLRRVYGYTF.